This TCR beta chain comes out of a study of blood T cell repertoires in COVID-19. Study details: The samples span acute and convalescent COVID-19 from the United States, Italy and Spain. PBMCs, B-cell-depleted T cells, or T cells were the source of the cDNA or gDNA that made up the material.

This CDR3 is built from 14 residues. Per the germline V gene, CDR1 is SGHTA and CDR2 is FQGNSA. V lost 8 bases, J lost 0 bases, and 12 bases lay in between. Original analysis: Amplification with reference gene primers provided the estimates of nucleated cell counts. This table comes from immunoSEQ multiplex PCR, and its TCRdb copy is limited to in-frame clones, with some not included. D and trimming come from the DNA, and the V and J calls and clone size come from that table. This table holds about 310,000 clones, approximately 90% found once. The sample was PBMCs or T cells enriched from blood (not recorded which). This chain links TRBV7-2 with TRBJ2-3; weak D call: TRBD1 (6 bases). The source is a woman in her thirties or forties who had recovered from COVID-19. The CDR3 is CASLQGQSTDTQYF. The CDR3 region has the DNA TGTGCCAGCCTACAGGGCCAGAGCACAGATACGCAGTATTTT.